These 13 T cell receptor beta chains came from one sample sequenced in a study of T cell responses to AZD1222 COVID-19 vaccine. TCRdb's copy holds only in-frame clones and misses some; the assay was immunoSEQ multiplex PCR. The table records 80,000 to 100,000 clones, roughly 91% of them present only once. The sample here was peripheral blood, taken on day 0 of MenACWY control vaccination. The receptors originated from an adult in good health.

The rearrangement links TRBV10-3 to TRBJ1-2, with D possibly being TRBD1 (5 bases). CDR1 and CDR2 (germline): ENHRY, SYGVKD. The CDR3 extends over 15 amino acids. With 3 bases removed from V and 4 bases from J, the gap between germline ends came to 15 bases. The CDR3 DNA reads as TGTGCCATCAGTGAAGGTCAGGGAGGCCCCTATGGCTACACCTTC. It yields the protein CAISEGQGGPYGYTF.

The chain joins TRBV6-5 to TRBJ2-5; D may be TRBD2 (6 bases). Germline loops: CDR1 MNHEY, CDR2 SVGAGI. V dropped 0 bases and J dropped 4 bases, with 15 bases sitting between them. This CDR3 comprises 16 residues. The CDR3 loop reads CASSYSSRERGETQYF. The DNA of the CDR3 is TGTGCCAGCAGTTACTCGAGTCGGGAGAGGGGAGAGACCCAGTACTTC.

V and J are TRBV14 and TRBJ2-7; D unclear. Germline V gene sequence: CDR1 SGHDN, CDR2 FVKESK. The V end was cut by 4 bases, the J end by 3 bases, with 16 bases between. The length of the CDR3 is 15 residues. The CDR3 protein is CASSPGLSWDYEQYF. DNA of the CDR3: TGTGCCAGCAGCCCGGGTTTGAGCTGGGACTACGAGCAGTACTTC.

This chain uses TRBV12-3 or TRBV12-4 with TRBJ1-2, with 7 bases matching TRBD1. Losses at the gene ends were 5 bases for V and 6 bases for J; bases not matched to a gene: 3. The CDR3 is 12 residues long. The chain's CDR3 is CASSPTGNGYTF. CDR3 nucleotide sequence: TGTGCCAGCAGTCCGACAGGGAATGGCTACACCTTC.

This clone was observed many times. The rearrangement joins TRBV27 to TRBJ1-2; D is undetermined. V was clipped by 10 bases and J by 5 bases, with 5 bases between them. The CDR3 extends over 9 amino acids. Germline V gene sequence: CDR1 MNHEY, CDR2 SMNVEV (reference sequence). The CDR3 region has the DNA TGTGCCACCGAATATGGCTACACCTTC. Its translation is CATEYGYTF.

The rearrangement links TRBV2 to TRBJ1-6; D is possibly TRBD1 (6 bases). V was clipped by 1 base and J by 4 bases, with 11 bases between them. The CDR3 covers 16 residues. Germline V CDR1 and CDR2: SNHLY, FYNNEI. The CDR3 bases are TGTGCCAGCAGTGAAGAATCAGGGGCTTATAATTCACCCCTCCACTTT. The encoded protein is CASSEESGAYNSPLHF.

Concerning this clone itself: Other DNA sequences of this sample code for an identical CDR3. J is TRBJ1-1 and V is TRBV9; the D is unclear. CDR1 is SGDLS and CDR2 is YYNGEE in the germline V gene. There are 13 residues in the CDR3. Trimming cost V 4 bases and J 1 base, with 8 bases left between them. The CDR3 sequence: CASSPGGNTEAFF. The CDR3 DNA is TGTGCCAGCAGCCCCGGCGGGAACACTGAAGCTTTCTTT.

CDR3 sequence (DNA): TGTGCCAGCAGTCCCTATTCGTTAGCGGGGGAGATATACGAGCAGTACTTC. Translating it yields CASSPYSLAGEIYEQYF. The chain links TRBV6-2 or TRBV6-3 to TRBJ2-7; 9 bases line up with TRBD2. In germline, CDR1 is MNHEY, CDR2 SVGEGT. The CDR3 contains 17 residues. The ends lost 5 bases at V and 4 bases at J; junction bases unmatched: 15.

This chain uses TRBV20-1 with TRBJ1-2; D gene unclear. Trimming stripped 5 bases from V and 0 bases from J, with 4 bases between. This CDR3 comprises 11 residues. CDR1 is DFQATT and CDR2 is SNEGSKA in the germline V gene (reference sequence). The CDR3 DNA is TGCAGTGCTGATCCTAACTATGGCTACACCTTC. This sequence encodes CSADPNYGYTF.

V is TRBV5-1 and J is TRBJ1-6; TRBD1 agrees at 8 bases. Germline CDR1 SGHRS, CDR2 YFSETQ. The V gene end was trimmed by 4 bases and the J gene end by 10 bases; junction bases not matched to a gene: 13. The CDR3 has 16 residues. DNA of the CDR3: TGCGCCAGCAGCCAGTCCCCGCAGGGGGCCGAGTCACCCCTCCACTTT. This encodes CASSQSPQGAESPLHF. Variable domain in full (rest from reference TRBV5-1 and TRBJ1-6): KAGVTQTPRYLIKTRGQQVTLSCSPISGHRSVSWYQQTPGQGLQFLFEYFSETQRNKGNFPGRFSGRQFSNSRSEMNVSTLELGDSALYLCASSQSPQGAESPLHFGNGTRLTVT.

The rearrangement uses TRBV6-2 or TRBV6-3 and TRBJ2-2; TRBD2 aligns across 10 bases. Germline V gene data show CDR1 as MNHEY and CDR2 as SVGEGT. The junction had 11 bases not matched to a gene; V was cut back by 0 bases and J by 4 bases. CDR3 length: 19 residues. This CDR3 is CASSYSSRGLATSTGELFF. The DNA of the CDR3 is TGTGCCAGCAGTTACTCGTCCCGGGGACTAGCGACTAGCACCGGGGAGCTGTTTTTT.

This clone was seen just once. The V call is TRBV6-6, the J call TRBJ1-1; 10 nucleotides agree with TRBD1. Germline CDR1 and CDR2: MNHNY and SVGAGI (reference sequence). V shed 5 bases, J shed 2 bases, and the junction held 14 bases outside the gene matches. CDR3 length: 18 residues. The CDR3 region has the DNA TGTGCCAGCAGTCGAGATATAACCGGGACAGGGGCTAACACTGAAGCTTTCTTT. As protein: CASSRDITGTGANTEAFF.

The CDR3 spells CASSEPSGLAPNTGELFF. The CDR3, as DNA: TGTGCCAGCAGCGAGCCCTCGGGACTAGCACCGAACACCGGGGAGCTGTTTTTT. V is TRBV9 and J is TRBJ2-2, with 9 nucleotides matching TRBD2. The CDR3 has 18 residues. CDR1 SGDLS and CDR2 YYNGEE come from the germline V gene. J lost 0 bases, V lost 3 bases, and 9 bases had no gene match.